This T cell receptor beta chain was observed in a study of Graves' ophthalmopathy and Graves' hyperthyroidism. A duration under 3 months, NOSPECS ≥4, CAS ≥3 and moderate-to-severe activity characterized the donors with ophthalmopathy. This clonotype has only one observation. One end of the junction varies from germline; a read error may be responsible. RNA transcripts yielded amplified TCR beta CDR3 regions. An initial RT-PCR round employing HTBI primers preceded a second-round multiplex PCR. One entry per CDR3 protein, called by TCRdb with MiXCR from the multiplex PCR reads. Here the sample spans almost 750,000 distinct CDR3 sequences, around 40% being singletons. This CDR3 is built from 15 residues. Germline V gene sequence: CDR1 SNHLY, CDR2 FYNNEI.

The V call is TRBV2, the J call TRBJ2-7; D uncertain. The sequence was collected from an adult man with Graves' ophthalmopathy. Sequencing was performed on peripheral blood. The DNA of the CDR3 is TGCGCCAGCAGCTTGGGCGCTCTGAGCTCCTACGAGCAGTACTTC. Encoded protein: CASSLGALSSYEQYF.